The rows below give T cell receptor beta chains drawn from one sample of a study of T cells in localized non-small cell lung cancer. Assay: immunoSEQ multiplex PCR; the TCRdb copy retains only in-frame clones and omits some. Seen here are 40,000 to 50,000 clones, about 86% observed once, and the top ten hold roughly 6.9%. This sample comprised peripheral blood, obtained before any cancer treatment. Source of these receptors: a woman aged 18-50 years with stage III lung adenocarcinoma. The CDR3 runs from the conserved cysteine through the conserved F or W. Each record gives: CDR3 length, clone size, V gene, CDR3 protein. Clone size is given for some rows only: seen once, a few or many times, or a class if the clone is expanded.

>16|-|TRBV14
CASSQVTGIRSYEQYF
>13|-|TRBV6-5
CASSDASNQPQHF
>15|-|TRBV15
CATSRDLQGVNGYTF
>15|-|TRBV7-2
CASSWRQGNTGELFF
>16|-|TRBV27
CASSYGLSLAKNIQYF
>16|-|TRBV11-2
CASSTPGRARYTEAFF
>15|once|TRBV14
CASSQVRFGLLQQFF
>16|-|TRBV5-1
CASSSNAGVGTDTQYF
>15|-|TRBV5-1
CASSSRDRTQETQYF
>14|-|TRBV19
CASSIGAGSTEAFF
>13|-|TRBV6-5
CASSPQRGSPLHF
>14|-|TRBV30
CAWTRAGGDTEAFF
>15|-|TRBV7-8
CASSFTGPPSYEQYF
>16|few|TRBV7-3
CASSPGQGPPAYEQYF
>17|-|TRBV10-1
CASRAIGPQSSYNEQFF